This TCR beta chain appears in the sequencing data of a study of tumor-infiltrating lymphocytes in localized non-small cell lung cancer. Study findings and constraints: Technical variation could not be separated from intratumor heterogeneity here.

As concerns this clone: Its antigen is unidentified.

Repertoires were generated with immunoSEQ multiplex PCR, while TCRdb's copy carries only in-frame clones and drops some. This sample yields 15,000 to 20,000 clones, of which 55% to 80% are seen a single time; about 4.3% belongs to the top ten. V lost 5 bases to trimming and J lost 4 bases; unmatched junction nucleotides: 7. The germline V gene has CDR1 SGHTA and CDR2 FQGNSA. The CDR3 covers 14 residues. The chain carries TRBV7-2 and TRBJ1-2, with TRBD1 identical over 7 bases. Material for sequencing was lung tumor tissue. The sequence was collected from a human donor with non-small cell lung cancer. CDR3 bases: TGTGCCAGCAGCCCCGGGACAGCGTTCTATGGCTACACCTTC. Protein product: CASSPGTAFYGYTF. Supplemented by reference TRBV7-2 and TRBJ1-2, the full variable domain reads GAGVSQSPSNKVTEKGKDVELRCDPISGHTALYWYRQSLGQGLEFLIYFQGNSAPDKSGLPSDRFSAERTGGSVSTLTIQRTQQEDSAVYLCASSPGTAFYGYTFGSGTRLTVV.